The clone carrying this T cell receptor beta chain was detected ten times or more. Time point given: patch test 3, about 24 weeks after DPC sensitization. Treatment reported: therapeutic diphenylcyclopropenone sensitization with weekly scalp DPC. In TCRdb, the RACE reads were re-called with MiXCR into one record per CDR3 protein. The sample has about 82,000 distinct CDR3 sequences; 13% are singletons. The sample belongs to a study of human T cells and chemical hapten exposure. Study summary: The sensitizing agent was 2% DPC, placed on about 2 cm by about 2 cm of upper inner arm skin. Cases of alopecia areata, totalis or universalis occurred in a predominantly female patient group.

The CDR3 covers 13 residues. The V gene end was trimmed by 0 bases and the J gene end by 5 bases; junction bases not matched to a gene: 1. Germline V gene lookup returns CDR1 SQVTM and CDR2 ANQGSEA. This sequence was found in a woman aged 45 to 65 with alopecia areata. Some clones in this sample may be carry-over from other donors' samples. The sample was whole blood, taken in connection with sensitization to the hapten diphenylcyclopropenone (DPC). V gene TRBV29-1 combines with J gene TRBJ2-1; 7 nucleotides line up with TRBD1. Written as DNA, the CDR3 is TGCAGCGTTGAAGAGACAGGGCACAATGAGCAGTTCTTC. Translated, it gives CSVEETGHNEQFF.